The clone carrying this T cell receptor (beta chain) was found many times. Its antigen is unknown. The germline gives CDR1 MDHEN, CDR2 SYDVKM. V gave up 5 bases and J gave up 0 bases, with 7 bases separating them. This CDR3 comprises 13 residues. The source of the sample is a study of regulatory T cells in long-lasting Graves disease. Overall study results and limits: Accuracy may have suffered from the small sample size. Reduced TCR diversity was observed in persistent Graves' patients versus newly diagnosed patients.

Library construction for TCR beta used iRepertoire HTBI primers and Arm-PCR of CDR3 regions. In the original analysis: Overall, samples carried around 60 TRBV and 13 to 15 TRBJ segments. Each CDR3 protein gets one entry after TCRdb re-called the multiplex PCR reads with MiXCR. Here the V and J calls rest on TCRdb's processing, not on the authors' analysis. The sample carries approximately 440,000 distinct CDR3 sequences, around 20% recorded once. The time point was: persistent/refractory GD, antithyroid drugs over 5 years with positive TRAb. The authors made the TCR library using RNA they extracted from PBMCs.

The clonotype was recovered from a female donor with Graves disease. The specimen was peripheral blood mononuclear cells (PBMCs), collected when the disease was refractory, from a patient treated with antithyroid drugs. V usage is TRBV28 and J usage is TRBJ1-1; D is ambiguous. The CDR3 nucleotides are TGTGCCAGCAGTCGCAAAATGAACACTGAAGCTTTCTTT. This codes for CASSRKMNTEAFF. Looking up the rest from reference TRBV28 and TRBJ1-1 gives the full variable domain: DVKVTQSSRYLVKRTGEKVFLECVQDMDHENMFWYRQDPGLGLRLIYFSYDVKMKEKGDIPEGYSVSREKKERFSLILESASTNQTSMYLCASSRKMNTEAFFGQGTRLTVV.